This entry describes one TCR beta chain. The sample is drawn from a study of Tregs in tolerant kidney transplant recipients. Mixed chimerism was transient after nonmyeloablative marrow transplants from related graft donors. Unstimulated regulatory T cells (CD4+CD25+CD127-), CD4+CD25- non-regulatory cells, CD4 and CD8 cells were FACS-sorted from thawed PBMCs. The table came from immunoSEQ multiplex PCR; TCRdb's copy has only in-frame clones and leaves some out. The sample shows about 81,000 clones, roughly 91% of them seen only once. The CDR3 extends over 18 amino acids. The trim removed 1 base at V and 5 bases at J, leaving 14 bases unmatched. Germline V CDR1 and CDR2: LNHDA, SQIVND (reference sequence).

V is TRBV19 and J is TRBJ1-2, with TRBD1 matching 9 bases. The sample here was CD4+ T cells from blood (PBMCs), taken 24 months after the transplant. The TCR comes from a human patient who received a combined kidney and bone marrow transplant. The T cells may partly be graft donor cells. CDR3 protein: CASSIGGTGMAFVYGYTF. CDR3 DNA sequence: TGTGCCAGTAGTATAGGAGGGACAGGGATGGCGTTTGTGTATGGCTACACCTTC.